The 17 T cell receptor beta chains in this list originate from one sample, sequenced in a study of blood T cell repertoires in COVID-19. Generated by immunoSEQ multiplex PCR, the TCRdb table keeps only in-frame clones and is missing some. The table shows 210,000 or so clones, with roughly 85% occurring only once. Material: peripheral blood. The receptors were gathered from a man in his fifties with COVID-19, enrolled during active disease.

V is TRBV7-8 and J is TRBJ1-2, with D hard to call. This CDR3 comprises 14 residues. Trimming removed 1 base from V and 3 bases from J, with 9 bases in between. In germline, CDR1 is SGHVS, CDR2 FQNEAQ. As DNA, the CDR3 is TGTGCCAGCAGCTTAGGTGGAGGGTACTATGGCTACACCTTC. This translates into CASSLGGGYYGYTF. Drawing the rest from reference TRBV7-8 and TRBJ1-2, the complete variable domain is GAGVSQSPRYKVAKRGQDVALRCDPISGHVSLFWYQQALGQGPEFLTYFQNEAQLDKSGLPSDRFFAERPEGSVSTLKIQRTQQEDSAVYLCASSLGGGYYGYTFGSGTRLTVV.

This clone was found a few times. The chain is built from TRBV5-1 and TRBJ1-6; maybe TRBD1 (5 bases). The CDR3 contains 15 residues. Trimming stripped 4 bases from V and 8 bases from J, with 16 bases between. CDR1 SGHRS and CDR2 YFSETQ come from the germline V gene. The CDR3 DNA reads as TGCGCCAGCAGCCAGGGTGGGGCAAGGGATTCACCCCTCCACTTT. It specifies CASSQGGARDSPLHF.

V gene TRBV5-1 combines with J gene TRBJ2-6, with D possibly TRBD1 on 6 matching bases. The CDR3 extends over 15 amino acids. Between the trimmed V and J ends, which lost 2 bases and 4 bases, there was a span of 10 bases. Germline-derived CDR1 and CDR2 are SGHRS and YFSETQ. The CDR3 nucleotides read TGCGCCAGCAGCTTAAGGACAGCAGGGGCCAACGTCCTGACTTTC. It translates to CASSLRTAGANVLTF. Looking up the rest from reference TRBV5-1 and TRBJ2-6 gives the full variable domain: KAGVTQTPRYLIKTRGQQVTLSCSPISGHRSVSWYQQTPGQGLQFLFEYFSETQRNKGNFPGRFSGRQFSNSRSEMNVSTLELGDSALYLCASSLRTAGANVLTFGAGSRLTVL.

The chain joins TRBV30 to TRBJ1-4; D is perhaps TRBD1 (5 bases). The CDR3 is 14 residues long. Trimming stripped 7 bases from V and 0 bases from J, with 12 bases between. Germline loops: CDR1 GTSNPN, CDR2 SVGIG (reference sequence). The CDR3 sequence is CALGPSATNEKLFF. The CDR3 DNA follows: TGTGCCTTGGGACCTTCTGCAACTAATGAAAAACTGTTTTTT. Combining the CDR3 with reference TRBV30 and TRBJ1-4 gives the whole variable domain SQTIHQWPATLVQPVGSPLSLECTVEGTSNPNLYWYRQAAGRGLQLLFYSVGIGQISSEVPQNLSASRPQDRQFILSSKKLLLSDSGFYLCALGPSATNEKLFFGSGTQLSVL.

The CDR3 nucleotides are TGTGCCAGCAGCTCCGACAGGAACTATGGCTACACCTTC. The encoded protein is CASSSDRNYGYTF. The J gene is TRBJ1-2, the V gene TRBV6-5, with a tentative D call TRBD1 (6 bases). Germline lookup yields CDR1 MNHEY and CDR2 SVGAGI. CDR3 length: 13 residues. V lost 6 bases and J lost 2, with 10 bases in between.

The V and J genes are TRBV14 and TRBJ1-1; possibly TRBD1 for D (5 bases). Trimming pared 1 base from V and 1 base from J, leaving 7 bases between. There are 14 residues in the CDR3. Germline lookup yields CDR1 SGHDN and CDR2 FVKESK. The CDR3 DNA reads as TGTGCCAGCAGCCAAGCCAGGGCGAACACTGAAGCTTTCTTT. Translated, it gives CASSQARANTEAFF.

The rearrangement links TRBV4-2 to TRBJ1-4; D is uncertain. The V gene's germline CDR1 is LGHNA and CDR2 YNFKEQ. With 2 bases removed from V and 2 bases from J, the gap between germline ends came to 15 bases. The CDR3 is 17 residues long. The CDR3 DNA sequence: TGTGCCAGCAGCCAATCGGCAGTGGGAGGTACTAATGAAAAACTGTTTTTT. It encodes CASSQSAVGGTNEKLFF.

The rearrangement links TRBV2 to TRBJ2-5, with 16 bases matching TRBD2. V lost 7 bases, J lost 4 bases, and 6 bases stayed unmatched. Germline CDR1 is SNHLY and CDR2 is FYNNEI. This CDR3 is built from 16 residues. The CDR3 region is CASIGTSGGAGETQYF. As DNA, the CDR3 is TGTGCCAGCATAGGGACTAGCGGGGGGGCAGGAGAGACCCAGTACTTC.

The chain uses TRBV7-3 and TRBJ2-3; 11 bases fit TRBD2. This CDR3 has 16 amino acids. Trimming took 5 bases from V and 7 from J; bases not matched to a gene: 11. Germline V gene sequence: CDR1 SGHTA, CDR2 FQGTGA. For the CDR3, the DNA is TGTGCCAGCAGCCTTAGGCCTAGCGGGGGGAACTATACGCAGTATTTT. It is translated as CASSLRPSGGNYTQYF. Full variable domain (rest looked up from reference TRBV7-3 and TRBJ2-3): GAGVSQTPSNKVTEKGKYVELRCDPISGHTALYWYRQSLGQGPEFLIYFQGTGAADDSGLPNDRFFAVRPEGSVSTLKIQRTERGDSAVYLCASSLRPSGGNYTQYFGPGTRLTVL.

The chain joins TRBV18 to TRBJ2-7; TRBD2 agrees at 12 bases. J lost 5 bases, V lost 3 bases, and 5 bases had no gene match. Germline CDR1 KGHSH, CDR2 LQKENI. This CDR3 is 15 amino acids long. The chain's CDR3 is CASSPSSGGANEQYF. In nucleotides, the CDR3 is TGTGCCAGCTCACCTTCTAGCGGGGGGGCGAACGAGCAGTACTTC. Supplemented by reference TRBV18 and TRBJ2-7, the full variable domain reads NAGVMQNPRHLVRRRGQEARLRCSPMKGHSHVYWYRQLPEEGLKFMVYLQKENIIDESGMPKERFSAEFPKEGPSILRIQQVVRGDSAAYFCASSPSSGGANEQYFGPGTRLTVT.

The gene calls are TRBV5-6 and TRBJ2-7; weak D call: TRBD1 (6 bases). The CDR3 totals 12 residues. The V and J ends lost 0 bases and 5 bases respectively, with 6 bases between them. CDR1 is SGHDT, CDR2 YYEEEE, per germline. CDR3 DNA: TGTGCCAGCAGCTTGGCAGGGGACGAGCAGTACTTC. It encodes CASSLAGDEQYF.

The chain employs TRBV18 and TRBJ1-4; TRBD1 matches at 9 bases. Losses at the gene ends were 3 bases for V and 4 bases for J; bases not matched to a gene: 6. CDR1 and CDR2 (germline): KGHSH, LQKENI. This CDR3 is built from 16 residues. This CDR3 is CASSPADRGNNEKLFF. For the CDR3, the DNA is TGTGCCAGCTCACCTGCGGACAGGGGAAATAATGAAAAACTGTTTTTT.

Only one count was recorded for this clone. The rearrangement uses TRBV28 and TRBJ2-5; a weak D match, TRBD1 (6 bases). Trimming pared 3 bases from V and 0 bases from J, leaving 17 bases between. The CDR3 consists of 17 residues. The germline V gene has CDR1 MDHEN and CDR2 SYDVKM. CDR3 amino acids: CASSFLRDTFYQETQYF. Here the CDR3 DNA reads TGTGCCAGCAGTTTCCTCCGGGACACCTTCTACCAAGAGACCCAGTACTTC.

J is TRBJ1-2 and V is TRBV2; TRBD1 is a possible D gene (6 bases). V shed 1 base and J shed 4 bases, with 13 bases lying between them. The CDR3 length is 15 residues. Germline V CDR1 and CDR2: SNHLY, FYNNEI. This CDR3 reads CASSEEFGGVYGYTF. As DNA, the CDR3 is TGTGCCAGCAGTGAAGAGTTTGGGGGCGTCTATGGCTACACCTTC.

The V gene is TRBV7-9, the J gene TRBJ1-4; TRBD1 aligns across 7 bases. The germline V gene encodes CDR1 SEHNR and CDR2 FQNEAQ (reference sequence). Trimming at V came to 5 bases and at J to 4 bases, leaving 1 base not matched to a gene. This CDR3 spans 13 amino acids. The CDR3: CASSRDSNEKLFF. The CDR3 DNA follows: TGTGCCAGCAGCCGGGACAGTAATGAAAAACTGTTTTTT.

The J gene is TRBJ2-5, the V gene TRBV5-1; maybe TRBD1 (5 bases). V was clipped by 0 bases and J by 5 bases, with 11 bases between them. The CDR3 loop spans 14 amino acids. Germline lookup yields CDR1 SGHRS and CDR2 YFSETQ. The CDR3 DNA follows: TGCGCCAGCAGCTTGGAGGGGCGGCAGGAGACCCAGTACTTC. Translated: CASSLEGRQETQYF. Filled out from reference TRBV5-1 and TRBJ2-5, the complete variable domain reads KAGVTQTPRYLIKTRGQQVTLSCSPISGHRSVSWYQQTPGQGLQFLFEYFSETQRNKGNFPGRFSGRQFSNSRSEMNVSTLELGDSALYLCASSLEGRQETQYFGPGTRLLVL.

This chain's CDR3 is CATSWDRDISGNTIYF. The CDR3 DNA reads TGTGCCACCAGCTGGGACAGGGATATCTCTGGAAACACCATATATTTT. V and J are TRBV15 and TRBJ1-3; TRBD1 aligns across 9 bases. Germline CDR1 and CDR2: LNHNV and YYDKDF (reference sequence). V trimming: 5 bases; J trimming: 0 bases; junction bases outside the gene matches: 5. This CDR3 is 16 amino acids long. The full variable domain, rest sourced from reference TRBV15 and TRBJ1-3, is DAMVIQNPRYQVTQFGKPVTLSCSQTLNHNVMYWYQQKSSQAPKLLFHYYDKDFNNEADTPDNFQSRRPNTSFCFLDIRSPGLGDTAMYLCATSWDRDISGNTIYFGEGSWLTVV.